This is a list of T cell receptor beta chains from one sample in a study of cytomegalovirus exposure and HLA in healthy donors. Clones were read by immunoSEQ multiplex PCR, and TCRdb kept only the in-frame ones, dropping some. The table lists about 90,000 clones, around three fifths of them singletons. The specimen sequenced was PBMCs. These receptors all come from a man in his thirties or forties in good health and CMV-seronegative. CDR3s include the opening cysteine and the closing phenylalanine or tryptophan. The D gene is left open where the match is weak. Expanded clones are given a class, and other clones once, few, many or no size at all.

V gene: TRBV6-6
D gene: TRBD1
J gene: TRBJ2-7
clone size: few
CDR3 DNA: TGTGCCAGCAGTTCCGGGACAGGGACCTACGAGCAGTACTTC
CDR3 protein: CASSSGTGTYEQYF

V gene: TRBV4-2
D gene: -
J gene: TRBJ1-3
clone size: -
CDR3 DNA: TGTGCCAGCAGCCAAAGCGGGAGCTCTGGAAACACCATATATTTT
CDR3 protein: CASSQSGSSGNTIYF

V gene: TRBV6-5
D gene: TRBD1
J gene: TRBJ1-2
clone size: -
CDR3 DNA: TGTGCCAGCAGCAGAGGACAGGGAGGGTGGGATGGCTACACCTTC
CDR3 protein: CASSRGQGGWDGYTF

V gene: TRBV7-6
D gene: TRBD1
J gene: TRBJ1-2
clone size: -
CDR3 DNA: TGTGCCAGCAGCGTGGGACAGGGGTATGGCTACACCTTC
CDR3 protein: CASSVGQGYGYTF

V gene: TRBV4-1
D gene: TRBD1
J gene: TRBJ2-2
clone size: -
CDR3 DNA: TGCGCCAGCAGCCAGAGGGACAGTAACGGGGAGCTGTTTTTT
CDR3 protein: CASSQRDSNGELFF

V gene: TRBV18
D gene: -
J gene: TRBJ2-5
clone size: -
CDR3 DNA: TGTGCCAGCTCACCGGACACAGGAGAGACCCAGTACTTC
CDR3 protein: CASSPDTGETQYF

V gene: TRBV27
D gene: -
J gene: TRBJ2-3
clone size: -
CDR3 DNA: TGTGCCAGCAGTTTACGGGCAGGGTCAGATACGCAGTATTTT
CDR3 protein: CASSLRAGSDTQYF

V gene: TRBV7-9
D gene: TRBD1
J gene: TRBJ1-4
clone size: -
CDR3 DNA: TGTGCCAGCAGCGTGGGACAGATGAATGAAAAACTGTTTTTT
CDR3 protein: CASSVGQMNEKLFF

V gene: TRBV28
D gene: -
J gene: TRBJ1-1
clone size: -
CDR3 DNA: TGTGCCAGCAGTTCACCGGGCACTGAAGCTTTCTTT
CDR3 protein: CASSSPGTEAFF

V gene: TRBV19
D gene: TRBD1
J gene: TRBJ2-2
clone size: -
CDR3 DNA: TGTGCCAGTACCCCGACAGGGGTGTCCGGGGAGCTGTTTTTT
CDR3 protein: CASTPTGVSGELFF

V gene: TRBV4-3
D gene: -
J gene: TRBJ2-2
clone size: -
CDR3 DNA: TGCGCCAGCAGCCAAATCCGGACAATCACCGGGGAGCTGTTTTTT
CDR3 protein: CASSQIRTITGELFF

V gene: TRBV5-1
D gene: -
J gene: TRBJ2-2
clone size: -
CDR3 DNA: TGCGCCAGCAGCTTTACGACTGGGGGGACCGGGGAGCTGTTTTTT
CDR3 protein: CASSFTTGGTGELFF

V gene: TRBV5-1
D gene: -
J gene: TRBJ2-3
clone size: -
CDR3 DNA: TGCGCCAGCAGCTCCCAGGACTGGTTCGTTACAGATACGCAGTATTTT
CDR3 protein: CASSSQDWFVTDTQYF

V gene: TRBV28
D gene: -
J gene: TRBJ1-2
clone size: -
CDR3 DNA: TGTGCCAGCAGCACCGCCTGGAGGGCTCATGGCTACACCTTC
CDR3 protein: CASSTAWRAHGYTF

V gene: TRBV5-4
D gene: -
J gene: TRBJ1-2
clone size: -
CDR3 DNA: TGTGCCAGCAGCCGTGCTATTCGGGATGGCTACACCTTC
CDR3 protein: CASSRAIRDGYTF